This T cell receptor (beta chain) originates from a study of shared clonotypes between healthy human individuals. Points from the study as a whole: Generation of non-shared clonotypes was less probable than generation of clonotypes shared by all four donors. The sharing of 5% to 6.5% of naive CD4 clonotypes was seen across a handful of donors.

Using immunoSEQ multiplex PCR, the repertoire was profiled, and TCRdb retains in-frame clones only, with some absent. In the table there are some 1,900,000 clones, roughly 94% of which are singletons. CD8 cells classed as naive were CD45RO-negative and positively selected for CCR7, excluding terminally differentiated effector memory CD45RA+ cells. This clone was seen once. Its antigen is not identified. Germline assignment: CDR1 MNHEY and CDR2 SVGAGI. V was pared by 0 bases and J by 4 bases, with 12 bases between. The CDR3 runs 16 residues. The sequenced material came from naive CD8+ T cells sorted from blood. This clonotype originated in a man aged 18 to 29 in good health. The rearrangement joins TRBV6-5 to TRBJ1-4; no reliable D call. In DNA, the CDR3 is TGTGCCAGCAGTTACTCAGGTTTTAGTCTTAATGAAAAACTGTTTTTT. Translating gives CASSYSGFSLNEKLFF.